This T cell receptor (beta chain) was recovered during a study of neoadjuvant anti-PD-1 for oral cavity cancer. TCRdb's table, derived via immunoSEQ multiplex PCR, lists solely in-frame clones and lacks some. The sample shows over 13,000 clones, approximately 63% of them seen only once. This CDR3 contains 13 residues. The germline gives CDR1 GTSNPN, CDR2 SVGIG (reference sequence). V was shortened by 0 bases and J by 3 bases, with 7 bases between the two germline ends. The receptor was derived from a person aged 40 to 85 with oral cavity squamous cell carcinoma. The J gene is TRBJ2-3, the V gene TRBV30, with a weak D call TRBD2 (5 bases). Source: PBMCs, taken before nivolumab (anti-PD-1) treatment. CDR3: CAWSVTGTDTQYF. In DNA form, the CDR3 reads TGTGCCTGGAGTGTTACGGGGACAGATACGCAGTATTTT.